The 7 T cell receptor beta chains given below trace back to one sample, sequenced in a study of T-cell memory formation after mild COVID-19. TCRdb reanalysed the 5' RACE reads using MiXCR and keeps one entry per CDR3 protein. The sample records over 350,000 distinct CDR3 sequences, approximately 16% being singletons. The sample consisted of PBMCs or a T cell subset sorted from them (not recorded which). Receptors were obtained from a man younger than 35 who had mild COVID-19 (a few samples of this study predate the infection). Cell type and time point are not known.

This clonotype was seen a few times. The rearrangement joins TRBV25-1 to TRBJ2-3, with D maybe TRBD2 (6 bases). The germline CDR1 and CDR2 sequences are MGHDK and SYGVNS. The V gene lost 8 bases and the J gene lost 0 bases, with 12 bases spanning the gap. This CDR3 contains 14 residues. The CDR3 nucleotides read TGTGCCAGCCGGGAGCATTCTAGCACAGATACGCAGTATTTT. It is translated as CASREHSSTDTQYF. Full variable domain (outside the CDR3, taken from reference TRBV25-1 and TRBJ2-3): EADIYQTPRYLVIGTGKKITLECSQTMGHDKMYWYQQDPGMELHLIHYSYGVNSTEKGDLSSESTVSRIRTEHFPLTLESARPSHTSQYLCASREHSSTDTQYFGPGTRLTVL.

This clonotype was detected a few times. The chain uses TRBV24-1 and TRBJ2-3, with TRBD2 as a possible D gene (6 bases). Per germline, CDR1 KGHDR and CDR2 SFDVKD. The CDR3 has 17 amino acids. V dropped 1 base and J dropped 0 bases, with 13 bases sitting between them. This chain's CDR3 is CATSDFGPGVSTDTQYF. Here the CDR3 DNA reads TGTGCCACCAGTGATTTTGGACCGGGGGTCAGCACAGATACGCAGTATTTT.

The rearrangement uses TRBV6-5 and TRBJ1-5; D may be TRBD1 (6 bases). Per the germline V gene, CDR1 is MNHEY and CDR2 is SVGAGI. CDR3 size: 14 residues. V was pared by 7 bases and J by 0 bases, with 10 bases between. CDR3 bases: TGTGCCAGCAAGGACAGTTATAGCAATCAGCCCCAGCATTTT. Translation: CASKDSYSNQPQHF.

This clonotype has more than one count but fewer than ten. The gene calls are TRBV7-9 and TRBJ2-7; no clear D. With 1 base removed from V and 4 bases from J, the gap between germline ends came to 8 bases. Germline V gene data show CDR1 as SEHNR and CDR2 as FQNEAQ (reference sequence). This CDR3 contains 13 residues. As DNA, the CDR3 is TGTGCCAGCAGCTTAGACCGATTTTACGAGCAGTACGTC. Translation gives CASSLDRFYEQYV.

This clonotype came up a few times. The V call is TRBV18, the J call TRBJ2-7; tentatively, D is TRBD2 (6 bases). V gave up 4 bases and J gave up 5 bases, with 9 bases separating them. The CDR3 totals 12 residues. Germline CDR1 is KGHSH and CDR2 is LQKENI. Written as DNA, the CDR3 is TGTGCCAGCTCACAGGGGAGGAACGAGCAGTACGTC. Translated, it gives CASSQGRNEQYV.

The rearrangement joins TRBV28 to TRBJ2-7; tentative D call: TRBD1 (6 bases). Germline loops: CDR1 MDHEN, CDR2 SYDVKM. CDR3 length: 12 amino acids. The V and J ends lost 6 bases and 7 bases respectively, with 13 bases between them. For the CDR3, the DNA is TGTGCCAGCAGCCCGCCGAGGGGGGAGCAGTACGTC. Translating gives CASSPPRGEQYV.

The chain links TRBV12-5 to TRBJ2-7, with 9 bases fitting TRBD1. J lost 3 bases, V lost 1 base, and 4 bases had no gene match. This CDR3 is 15 amino acids long. Germline V lookup: CDR1 LGHNT, CDR2 FRNRAP. The CDR3 nucleotides read TGTGCTAGTGGTTTGGGACAGGGGGTTTTCTACGAGCAGTACTTC. This translates into CASGLGQGVFYEQYF.